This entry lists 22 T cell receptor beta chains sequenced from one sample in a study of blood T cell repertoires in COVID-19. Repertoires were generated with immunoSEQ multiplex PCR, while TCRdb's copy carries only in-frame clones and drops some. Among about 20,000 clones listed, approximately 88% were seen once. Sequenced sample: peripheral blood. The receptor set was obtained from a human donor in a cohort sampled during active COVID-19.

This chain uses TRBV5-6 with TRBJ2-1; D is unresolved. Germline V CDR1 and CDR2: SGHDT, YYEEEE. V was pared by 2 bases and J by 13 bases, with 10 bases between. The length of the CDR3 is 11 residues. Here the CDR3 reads CASSFGQLQFF. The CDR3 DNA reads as TGTGCCAGCAGCTTTGGGCAGCTTCAGTTCTTC.

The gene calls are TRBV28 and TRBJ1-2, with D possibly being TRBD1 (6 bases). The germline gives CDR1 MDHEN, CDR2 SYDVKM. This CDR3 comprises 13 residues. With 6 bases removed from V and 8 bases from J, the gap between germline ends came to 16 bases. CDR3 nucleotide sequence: TGTGCCAGCAGATTTGACAGGTCAGGCGGCTACACCTTC. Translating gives CASRFDRSGGYTF.

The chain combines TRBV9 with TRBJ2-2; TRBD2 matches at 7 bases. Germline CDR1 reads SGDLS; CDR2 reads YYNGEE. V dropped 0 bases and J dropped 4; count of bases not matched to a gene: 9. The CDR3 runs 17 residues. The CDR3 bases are TGTGCCAGCAGCGTAGAAAGCGGGACGGGTCCCACCGGGGAGCTGTTTTTT. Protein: CASSVESGTGPTGELFF.

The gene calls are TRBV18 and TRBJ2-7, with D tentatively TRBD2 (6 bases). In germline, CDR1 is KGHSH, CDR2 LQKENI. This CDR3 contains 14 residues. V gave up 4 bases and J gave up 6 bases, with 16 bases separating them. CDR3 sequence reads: CASSHGTLGGEQYF. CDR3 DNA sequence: TGTGCCAGCTCACACGGGACTCTCGGCGGCGAGCAGTACTTC.

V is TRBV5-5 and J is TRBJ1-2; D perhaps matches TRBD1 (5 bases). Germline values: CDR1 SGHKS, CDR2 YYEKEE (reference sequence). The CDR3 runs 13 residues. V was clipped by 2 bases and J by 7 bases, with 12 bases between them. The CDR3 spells CASSLEGVRGYTF. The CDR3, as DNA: TGTGCCAGCAGCTTAGAAGGGGTTCGTGGCTACACCTTC.

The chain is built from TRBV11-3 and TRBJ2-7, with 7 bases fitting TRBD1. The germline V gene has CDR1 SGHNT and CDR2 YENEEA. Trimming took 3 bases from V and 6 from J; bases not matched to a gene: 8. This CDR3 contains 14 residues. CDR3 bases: TGTGCCAGCAGCTTGCGGCAGGGGGACAGCGAGCAGTACTTC. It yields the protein CASSLRQGDSEQYF. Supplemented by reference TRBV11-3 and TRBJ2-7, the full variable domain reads EAGVVQSPRYKIIEKKQPVAFWCNPISGHNTLYWYLQNLGQGPELLIRYENEEAVDDSQLPKDRFSAERLKGVDSTLKIQPAELGDSAVYLCASSLRQGDSEQYFGPGTRLTVT.

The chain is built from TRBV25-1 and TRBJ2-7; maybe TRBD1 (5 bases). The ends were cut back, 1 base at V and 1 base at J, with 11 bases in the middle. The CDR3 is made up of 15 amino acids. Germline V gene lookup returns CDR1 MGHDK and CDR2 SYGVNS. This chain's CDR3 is CASSEWERGSYEQYF. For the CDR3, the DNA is TGTGCCAGCAGTGAATGGGAAAGGGGTTCCTACGAGCAGTACTTC.

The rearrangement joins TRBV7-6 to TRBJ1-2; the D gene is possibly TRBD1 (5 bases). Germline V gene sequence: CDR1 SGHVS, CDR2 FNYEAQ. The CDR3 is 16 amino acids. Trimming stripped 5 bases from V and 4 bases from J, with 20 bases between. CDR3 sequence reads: CASSPWEGQIVYGYTF. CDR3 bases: TGTGCCAGCAGCCCGTGGGAGGGGCAGATAGTCTATGGCTACACCTTC.

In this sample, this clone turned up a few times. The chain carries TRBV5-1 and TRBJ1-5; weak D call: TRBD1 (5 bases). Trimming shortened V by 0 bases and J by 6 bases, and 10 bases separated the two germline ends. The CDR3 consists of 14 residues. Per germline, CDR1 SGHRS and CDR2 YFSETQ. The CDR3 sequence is CASSLEGEGQPQHF. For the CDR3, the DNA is TGCGCCAGCAGCTTGGAAGGGGAGGGTCAGCCCCAGCATTTT.

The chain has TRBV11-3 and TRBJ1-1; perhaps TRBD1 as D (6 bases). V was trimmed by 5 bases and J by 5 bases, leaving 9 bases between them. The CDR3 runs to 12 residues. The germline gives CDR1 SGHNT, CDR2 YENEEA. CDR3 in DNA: TGTGCCAGCAGCCCAGGGGCAACTGAAGCTTTCTTT. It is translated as CASSPGATEAFF. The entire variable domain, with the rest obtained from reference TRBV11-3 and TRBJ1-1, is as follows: EAGVVQSPRYKIIEKKQPVAFWCNPISGHNTLYWYLQNLGQGPELLIRYENEEAVDDSQLPKDRFSAERLKGVDSTLKIQPAELGDSAVYLCASSPGATEAFFGQGTRLTVV.

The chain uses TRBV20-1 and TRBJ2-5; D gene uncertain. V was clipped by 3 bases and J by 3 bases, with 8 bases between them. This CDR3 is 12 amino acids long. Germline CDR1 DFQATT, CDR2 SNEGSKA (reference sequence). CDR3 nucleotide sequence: TGCAGTGCTAGTCGAGAGGAAGAGACCCAGTACTTC. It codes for CSASREEETQYF.

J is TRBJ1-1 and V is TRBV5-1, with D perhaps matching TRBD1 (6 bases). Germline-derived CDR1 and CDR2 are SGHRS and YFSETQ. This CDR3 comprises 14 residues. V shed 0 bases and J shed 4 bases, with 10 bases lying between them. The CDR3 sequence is CASSLEEGGTEAFF. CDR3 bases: TGCGCCAGCAGCTTGGAAGAAGGGGGCACTGAAGCTTTCTTT.

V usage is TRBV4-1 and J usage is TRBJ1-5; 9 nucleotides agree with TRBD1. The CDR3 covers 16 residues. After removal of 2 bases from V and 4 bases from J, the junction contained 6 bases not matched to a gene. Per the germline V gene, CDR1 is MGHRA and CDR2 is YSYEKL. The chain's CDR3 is CASSQPTGGSNQPQHF. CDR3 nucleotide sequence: TGCGCCAGCAGCCAACCGACAGGGGGAAGTAATCAGCCCCAGCATTTT.

The CDR3 coding sequence is TGTGCCAGCAGGGGGGACAGGGGTCATCAAGAGACCCAGTACTTC. Amino acid sequence: CASRGDRGHQETQYF. V usage is TRBV28 and J usage is TRBJ2-5; TRBD1 matches 10 bases. V shed 6 bases, J shed 2 bases, and the junction held 6 bases outside the gene matches. The germline V gene has CDR1 MDHEN and CDR2 SYDVKM. This CDR3 comprises 15 residues.

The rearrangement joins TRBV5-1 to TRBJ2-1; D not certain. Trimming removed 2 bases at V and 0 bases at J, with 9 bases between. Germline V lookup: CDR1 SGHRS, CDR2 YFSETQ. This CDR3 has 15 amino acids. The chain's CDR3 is CASSLRSSSYNEQFF. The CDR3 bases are TGCGCCAGCAGCTTACGGTCGAGCTCCTACAATGAGCAGTTCTTC.

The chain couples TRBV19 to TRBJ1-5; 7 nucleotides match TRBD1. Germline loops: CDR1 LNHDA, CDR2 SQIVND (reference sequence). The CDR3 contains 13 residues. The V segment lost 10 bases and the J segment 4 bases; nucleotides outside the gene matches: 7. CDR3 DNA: TGTGCCACCGCCCACAGGGGTAATCAGCCCCAGCATTTT. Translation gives CATAHRGNQPQHF.

The CDR3 spells CASSSPGNYEQYF. CDR3 sequence (DNA): TGTGCCAGCAGCTCCCCAGGGAACTACGAGCAGTACTTC. This chain uses TRBV7-9 with TRBJ2-7; a possible D gene is TRBD1 (5 bases). V lost 4 bases and J 3 bases, leaving 10 bases between the germline ends. Germline values: CDR1 SEHNR, CDR2 FQNEAQ (reference sequence). CDR3 length: 13 amino acids.

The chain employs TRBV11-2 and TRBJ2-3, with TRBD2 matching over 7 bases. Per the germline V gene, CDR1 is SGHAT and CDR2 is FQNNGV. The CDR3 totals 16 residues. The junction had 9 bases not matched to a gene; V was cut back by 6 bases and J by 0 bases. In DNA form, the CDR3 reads TGTGCCAGCAGATTAAGGTCGGGGGGAAGCACAGATACGCAGTATTTT. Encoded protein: CASRLRSGGSTDTQYF.

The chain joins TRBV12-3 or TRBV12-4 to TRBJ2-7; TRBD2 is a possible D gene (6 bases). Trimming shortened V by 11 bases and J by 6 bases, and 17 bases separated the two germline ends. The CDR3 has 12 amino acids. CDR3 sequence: CAGQRGGIEQYF. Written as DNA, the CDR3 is TGTGCCGGCCAAAGGGGAGGTATCGAGCAGTACTTC.

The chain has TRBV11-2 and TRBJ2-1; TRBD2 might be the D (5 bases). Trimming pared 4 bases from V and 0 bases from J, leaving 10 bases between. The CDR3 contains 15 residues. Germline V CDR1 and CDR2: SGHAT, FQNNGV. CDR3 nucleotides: TGTGCCAGCAGCTGGGCGGGTAGCTCCTACAATGAGCAGTTCTTC. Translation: CASSWAGSSYNEQFF.

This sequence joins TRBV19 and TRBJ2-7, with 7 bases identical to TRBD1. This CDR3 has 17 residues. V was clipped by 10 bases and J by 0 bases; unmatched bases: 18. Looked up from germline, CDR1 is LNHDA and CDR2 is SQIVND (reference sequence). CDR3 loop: CATPEQGLSTSSYEQYF. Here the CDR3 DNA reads TGTGCCACCCCGGAACAGGGGCTTTCTACTAGCTCCTACGAGCAGTACTTC. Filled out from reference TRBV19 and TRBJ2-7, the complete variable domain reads DGGITQSPKYLFRKEGQNVTLSCEQNLNHDAMYWYRQDPGQGLRLIYYSQIVNDFQKGDIAEGYSVSREKKESFPLTVTSAQKNPTAFYLCATPEQGLSTSSYEQYFGPGTRLTVT.

The CDR3 bases are TGTGCCAGCAGCTTAGCCGGGATGCGACAAGAGACCCAGTACTTC. This translates into CASSLAGMRQETQYF. This rearrangement joins TRBV7-9 to TRBJ2-5, with TRBD2 as a possible D gene (5 bases). This CDR3 contains 15 residues. Germline V lookup: CDR1 SEHNR, CDR2 FQNEAQ (reference sequence). V lost 0 bases and J lost 2, with 10 bases in between.